A selection of T cell receptor beta chains follows, all from one sample in a study of cytomegalovirus exposure and HLA in healthy donors. Clones were read by immunoSEQ multiplex PCR, and TCRdb kept only the in-frame ones, dropping some. The repertoire holds 200,000 to 300,000 clones, with approximately 84% as singletons. The sample consisted of PBMCs. Receptors originate from a girl aged 2 to 10 in good health and CMV-seronegative. The CDR3 runs from the conserved cysteine through the conserved F or W. The order of the fields is V gene, J gene, CDR3 protein.

TRBV10-3,TRBJ2-1,CAISEFVTSGGYEQFF
TRBV10-3,TRBJ2-7,CAIRGLAGNSYEQYF
TRBV4-1,TRBJ2-7,CASSQEQGAIAYF
TRBV7-9,TRBJ1-2,CASSATGWDGYTF
TRBV30,TRBJ2-5,CAWSLSGLAGETQYF
TRBV2,TRBJ2-7,CASIVTGWIYEQYF
TRBV15,TRBJ2-7,CATSRDMGDTNPYEQYF
TRBV7-9,TRBJ1-1,CASSLHRNTEAFF
TRBV10-3,TRBJ2-7,CAISGLAGASSSYEQYF
TRBV9,TRBJ2-7,CASSHPWGASGDAYEQYF
TRBV19,TRBJ1-3,CASNFPFGSGNTIYF
TRBV12-5,TRBJ1-1,CASVPSRGWYTEAFF
TRBV15,TRBJ1-5,CATSRGGGGNQPQHF
TRBV18,TRBJ2-3,CASSPGGTDTQYF
TRBV18,TRBJ2-2,CASSPEKGLIVGELFF
TRBV30,TRBJ2-4,CAWSGSQGNIQYF
TRBV19,TRBJ2-1,CASSLAGGLANEQFF
TRBV15,TRBJ1-6,CATSRGTQNSPLHF
TRBV7-9,TRBJ1-4,CASSLTANNEKLFF
TRBV29-1,TRBJ2-7,CSVGTGGADNEQYF
TRBV5-1,TRBJ2-7,CASSLPTSGTDEQYF
TRBV5-1,TRBJ2-7,CASRPRTGEAYEQYF
TRBV30,TRBJ2-1,CAWNRGQASGGPSYNEQFF
TRBV6-1,TRBJ2-3,CASTGRRATDTQYF
TRBV29-1,TRBJ2-7,CSVIPLVGGYEQYF
TRBV4-1,TRBJ2-5,CASSPQGGLRETQYF
TRBV6-1,TRBJ1-5,CASSEGRLQHF
TRBV5-6,TRBJ1-2,CASSSGDIIRHGYTF
TRBV4-1,TRBJ2-7,CASSQDRDRSSYEQYF
TRBV11-2,TRBJ2-7,CASSLIRDYEQYF
TRBV6-5,TRBJ1-6,CASSRDNNSPLHF
TRBV30,TRBJ1-2,CASQGGQGAVDYGYTF
TRBV11-3,TRBJ2-1,CASSPGTGASELPYNEQFF
TRBV5-4,TRBJ2-1,CASSLDGLYEQFF
TRBV27,TRBJ2-7,CASRAGPYEQYF
TRBV21-1,TRBJ1-6,CASSKAYRNSPLHF
TRBV5-4,TRBJ2-7,CASSLRAVGNEQYF
TRBV6-5,TRBJ1-1,CASSYSNPGAEAFF
TRBV9,TRBJ2-3,CASSVVSGATDTQYF
TRBV5-4,TRBJ1-2,CASSPGQNNYGYTF
TRBV6-6,TRBJ2-4,CAITSGGAKNIQYF
TRBV5-1,TRBJ2-3,CASKEVSTDTQYF
TRBV15,TRBJ2-7,CATSRDRGSYEQYF
TRBV29-1,TRBJ2-3,CSVKKLRNSSTDTQYF